The clone carrying this TCR beta chain was recorded many times. The CDR3 is 14 amino acids. The germline V gene encodes CDR1 SGHTA and CDR2 FQGNSA. Trimming cost V 0 bases and J 7 bases; bases outside gene matches: 5. The data belong to a study of early T cells in non-severe SARS-CoV-2 infection. As part of library construction, unique molecular identifiers were attached to individual cDNA molecules. TCRdb reprocessed the 5' RACE reads via MiXCR and lists one record per CDR3 protein. The sample holds 40,000 to 60,000 distinct CDR3 sequences, about 6% seen once. The V and J genes are TRBV7-2 and TRBJ1-2, with TRBD1 identical over 7 bases. This clonotype was obtained from an adult who was a healthcare worker with PCR-confirmed SARS-CoV-2 infection or an uninfected control (not recorded which). This specimen was whole blood, taken at baseline. The chain's CDR3 is CASSLARTGVGYTF. As DNA, the CDR3 is TGTGCCAGCAGCTTAGCGCGCACAGGGGTTGGCTACACCTTC.